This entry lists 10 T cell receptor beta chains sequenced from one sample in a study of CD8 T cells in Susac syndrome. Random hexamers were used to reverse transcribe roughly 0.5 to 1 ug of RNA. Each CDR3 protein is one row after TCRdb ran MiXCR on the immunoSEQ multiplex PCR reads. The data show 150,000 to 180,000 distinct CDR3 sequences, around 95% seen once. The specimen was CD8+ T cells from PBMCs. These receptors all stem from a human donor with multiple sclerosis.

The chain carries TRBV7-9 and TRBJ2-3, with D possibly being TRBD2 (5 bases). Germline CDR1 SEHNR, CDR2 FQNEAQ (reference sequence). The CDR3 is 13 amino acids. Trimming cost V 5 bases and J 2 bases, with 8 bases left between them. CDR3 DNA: TGTGCCAGCAGCGCGACTACCACAGATACGCAGTATTTT. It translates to CASSATTTDTQYF. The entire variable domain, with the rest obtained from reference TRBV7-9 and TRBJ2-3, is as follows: DTGVSQNPRHKITKRGQNVTFRCDPISEHNRLYWYRQTLGQGPEFLTYFQNEAQLEKSRLLSDRFSAERPKGSFSTLEIQRTEQGDSAMYLCASSATTTDTQYFGPGTRLTVL.

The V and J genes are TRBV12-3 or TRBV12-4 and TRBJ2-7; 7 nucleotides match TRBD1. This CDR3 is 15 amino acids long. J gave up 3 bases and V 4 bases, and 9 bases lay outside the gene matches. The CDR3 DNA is TGTGCCAGCAGTTCCTCCGGGACAGCCTTCTACGAGCAGTACTTC. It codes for CASSSSGTAFYEQYF.

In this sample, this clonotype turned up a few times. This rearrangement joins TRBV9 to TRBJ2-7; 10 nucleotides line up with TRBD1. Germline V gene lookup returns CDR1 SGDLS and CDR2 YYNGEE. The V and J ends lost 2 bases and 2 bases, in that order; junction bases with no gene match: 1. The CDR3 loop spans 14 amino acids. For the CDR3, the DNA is TGTGCCAGCAGCGTTGGACAGGGGGCCTACGAGCAGTACTTC. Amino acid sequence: CASSVGQGAYEQYF.

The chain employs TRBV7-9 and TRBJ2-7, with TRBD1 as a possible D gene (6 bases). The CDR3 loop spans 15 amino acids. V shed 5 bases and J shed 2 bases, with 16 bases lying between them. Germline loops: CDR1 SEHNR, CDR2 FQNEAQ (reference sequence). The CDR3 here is CASSPREGDPYEQYF. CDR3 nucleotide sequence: TGTGCCAGCAGCCCACGCGAGGGGGACCCCTACGAGCAGTACTTC.

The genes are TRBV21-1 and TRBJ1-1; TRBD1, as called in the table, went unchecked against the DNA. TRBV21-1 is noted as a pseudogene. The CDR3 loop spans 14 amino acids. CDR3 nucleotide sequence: TGTGCCAGCAGCATCGACAGGGGTAACACTGAAGCTTTCTTT. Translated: CASSIDRGNTEAFF.

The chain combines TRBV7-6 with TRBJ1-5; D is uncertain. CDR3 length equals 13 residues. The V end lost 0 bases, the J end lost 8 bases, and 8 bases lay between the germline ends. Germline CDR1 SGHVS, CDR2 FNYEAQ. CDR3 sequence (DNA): TGTGCCAGCAGCTTAGCAGTTGGAGAGCCCCAGCATTTT. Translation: CASSLAVGEPQHF.

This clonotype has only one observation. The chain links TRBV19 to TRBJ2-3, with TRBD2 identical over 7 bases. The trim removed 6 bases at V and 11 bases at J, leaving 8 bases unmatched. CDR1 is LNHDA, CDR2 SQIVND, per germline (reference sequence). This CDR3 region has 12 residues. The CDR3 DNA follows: TGTGCCAGTAGCATCGGGGGGACCGGGCAGTATTTT. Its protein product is CASSIGGTGQYF.

CDR3 DNA sequence: TGCAGCGTGCACTGGACTAGCGGGGGCACCTACAATGAGCAGTTCTTC. Its translation: CSVHWTSGGTYNEQFF. The J gene is TRBJ2-1, the V gene TRBV29-1, with 13 bases identical to TRBD2. V shed 6 bases and J 2 bases; nucleotides not matched to a gene: 7. This CDR3 is built from 16 residues. Germline V lookup: CDR1 SQVTM, CDR2 ANQGSEA.

The CDR3 DNA reads as TGTGCCACCAGCACCCCGATCCGCAGTCAAGAGACCCAGTACTTC. Translation: CATSTPIRSQETQYF. The chain is built from TRBV15 and TRBJ2-5; D is unclear. The CDR3 is 15 amino acids. The V gene's germline CDR1 is LNHNV and CDR2 YYDKDF (reference sequence). Trimming took off 4 bases at V and 2 bases at J, with 14 bases between the two ends.

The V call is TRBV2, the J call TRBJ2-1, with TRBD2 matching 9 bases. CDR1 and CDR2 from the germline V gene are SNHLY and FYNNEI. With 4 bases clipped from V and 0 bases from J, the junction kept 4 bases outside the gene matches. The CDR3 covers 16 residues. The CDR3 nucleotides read TGTGCCAGCAGTGGGGGACTAGCCCACTCCTACAATGAGCAGTTCTTC. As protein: CASSGGLAHSYNEQFF.